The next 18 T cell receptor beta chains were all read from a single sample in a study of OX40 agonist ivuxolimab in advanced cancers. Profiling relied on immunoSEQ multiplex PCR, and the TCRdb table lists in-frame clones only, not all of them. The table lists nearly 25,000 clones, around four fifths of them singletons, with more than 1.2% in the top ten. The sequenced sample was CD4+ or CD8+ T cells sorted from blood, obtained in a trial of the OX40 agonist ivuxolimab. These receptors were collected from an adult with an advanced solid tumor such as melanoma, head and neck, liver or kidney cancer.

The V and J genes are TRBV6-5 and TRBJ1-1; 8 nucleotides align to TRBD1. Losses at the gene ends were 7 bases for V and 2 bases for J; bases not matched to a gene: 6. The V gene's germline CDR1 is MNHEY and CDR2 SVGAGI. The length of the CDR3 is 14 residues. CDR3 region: CASIDRGRNTEAFF. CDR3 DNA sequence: TGTGCCAGCATCGACAGGGGCCGAAACACTGAAGCTTTCTTT.

The CDR3 region has the DNA TGTGCCAGCAGCCGGACAGGGAACACCGGGGAGCTGTTTTTT. It codes for CASSRTGNTGELFF. This chain joins TRBV2 and TRBJ2-2; 7 positions agree with TRBD1. Germline V CDR1 and CDR2: SNHLY, FYNNEI. CDR3 length equals 14 residues. With V trimmed by 6 bases and J by 1 base, 2 bases remained unmatched.

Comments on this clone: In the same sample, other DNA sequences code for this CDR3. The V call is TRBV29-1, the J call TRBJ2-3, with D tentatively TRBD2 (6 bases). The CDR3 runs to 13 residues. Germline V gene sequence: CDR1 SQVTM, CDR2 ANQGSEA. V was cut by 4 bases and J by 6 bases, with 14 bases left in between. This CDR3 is CSVVGGATDTQYF. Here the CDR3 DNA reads TGCAGCGTTGTCGGGGGAGCGACGGATACGCAGTATTTT.

CDR3 loop: CASSQQNTGELFF. The CDR3 DNA reads TGTGCCAGCAGTCAACAAAACACCGGGGAGCTGTTTTTT. The genes are TRBV7-8 and TRBJ2-2, with D uncertain. In germline, CDR1 is SGHVS, CDR2 FQNEAQ. The CDR3 is 13 amino acids. Trimming shortened V by 6 bases and J by 2 bases, and 7 bases separated the two germline ends. The full variable domain, rest sourced from reference TRBV7-8 and TRBJ2-2, is GAGVSQSPRYKVAKRGQDVALRCDPISGHVSLFWYQQALGQGPEFLTYFQNEAQLDKSGLPSDRFFAERPEGSVSTLKIQRTQQEDSAVYLCASSQQNTGELFFGEGSRLTVL.

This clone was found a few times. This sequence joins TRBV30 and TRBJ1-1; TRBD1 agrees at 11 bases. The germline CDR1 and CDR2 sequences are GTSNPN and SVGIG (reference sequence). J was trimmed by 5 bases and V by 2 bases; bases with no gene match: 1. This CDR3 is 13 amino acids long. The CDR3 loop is CAWSRDRGTEAFF. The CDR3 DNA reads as TGTGCCTGGAGTCGGGACAGGGGGACTGAAGCTTTCTTT.

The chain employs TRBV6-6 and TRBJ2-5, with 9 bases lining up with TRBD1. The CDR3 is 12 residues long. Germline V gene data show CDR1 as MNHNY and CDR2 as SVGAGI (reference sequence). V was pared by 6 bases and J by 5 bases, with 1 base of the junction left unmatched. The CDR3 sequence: CASRGQGETQYF. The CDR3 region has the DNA TGTGCCAGCAGGGGACAGGGTGAGACCCAGTACTTC.

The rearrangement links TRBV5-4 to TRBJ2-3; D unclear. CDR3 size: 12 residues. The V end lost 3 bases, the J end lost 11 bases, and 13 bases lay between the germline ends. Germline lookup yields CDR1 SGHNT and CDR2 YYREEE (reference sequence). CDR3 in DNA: TGTGCCAGCAGCTGGGCCTGGAGTGGGCAGTATTTT. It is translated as CASSWAWSGQYF.

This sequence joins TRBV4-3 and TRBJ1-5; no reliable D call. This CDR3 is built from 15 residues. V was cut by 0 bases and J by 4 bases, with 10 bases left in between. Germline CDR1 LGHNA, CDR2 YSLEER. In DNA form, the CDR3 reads TGCGCCAGCAGCCAAGAGGGAAGGTATAATCAGCCCCAGCATTTT. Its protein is CASSQEGRYNQPQHF.

The DNA for the CDR3 is TGTGCCAGCAGCGTAGTGCGGGAGAACACTGAAGCTTTCTTT. Amino acids: CASSVVRENTEAFF. The chain combines TRBV9 with TRBJ1-1; no clear D gene. The CDR3 is 14 amino acids. Between the trimmed V and J ends, which lost 0 bases and 1 base, there was a span of 7 bases. The germline V gene has CDR1 SGDLS and CDR2 YYNGEE.

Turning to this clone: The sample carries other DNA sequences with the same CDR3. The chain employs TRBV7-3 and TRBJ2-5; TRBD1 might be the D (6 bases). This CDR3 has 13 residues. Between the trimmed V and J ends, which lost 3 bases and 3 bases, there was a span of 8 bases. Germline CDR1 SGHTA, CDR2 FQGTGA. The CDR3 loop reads CASSFGQKETQYF. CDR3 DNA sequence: TGTGCCAGCAGCTTTGGACAGAAAGAGACCCAGTACTTC. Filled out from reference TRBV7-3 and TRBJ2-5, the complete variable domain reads GAGVSQTPSNKVTEKGKYVELRCDPISGHTALYWYRQSLGQGPEFLIYFQGTGAADDSGLPNDRFFAVRPEGSVSTLKIQRTERGDSAVYLCASSFGQKETQYFGPGTRLLVL.

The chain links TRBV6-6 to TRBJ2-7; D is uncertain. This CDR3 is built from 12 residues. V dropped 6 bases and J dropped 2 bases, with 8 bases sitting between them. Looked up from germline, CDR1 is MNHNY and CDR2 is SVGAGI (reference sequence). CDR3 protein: CASRKETYEQYF. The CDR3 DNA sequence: TGTGCCAGCAGGAAAGAAACCTACGAGCAGTACTTC.

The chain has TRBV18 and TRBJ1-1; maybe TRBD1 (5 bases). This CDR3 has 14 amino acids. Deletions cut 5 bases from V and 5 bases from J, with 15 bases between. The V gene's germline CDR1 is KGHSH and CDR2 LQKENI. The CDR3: CASSSTGPKTEAFF. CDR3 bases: TGTGCCAGCTCATCAACAGGTCCCAAGACTGAAGCTTTCTTT.

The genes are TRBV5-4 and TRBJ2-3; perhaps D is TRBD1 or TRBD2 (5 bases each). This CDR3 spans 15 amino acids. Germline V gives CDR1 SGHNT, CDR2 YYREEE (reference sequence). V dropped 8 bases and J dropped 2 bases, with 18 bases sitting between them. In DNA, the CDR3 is TGTGCCAGTTCGTGGGGACGGACCATCACAGATACGCAGTATTTT. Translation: CASSWGRTITDTQYF.

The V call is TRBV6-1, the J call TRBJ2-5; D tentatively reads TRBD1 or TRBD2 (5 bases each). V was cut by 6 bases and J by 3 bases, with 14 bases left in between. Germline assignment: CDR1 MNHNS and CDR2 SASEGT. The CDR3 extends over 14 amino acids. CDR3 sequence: CASRDWGLKETQYF. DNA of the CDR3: TGTGCCAGCAGGGATTGGGGGTTGAAAGAGACCCAGTACTTC.

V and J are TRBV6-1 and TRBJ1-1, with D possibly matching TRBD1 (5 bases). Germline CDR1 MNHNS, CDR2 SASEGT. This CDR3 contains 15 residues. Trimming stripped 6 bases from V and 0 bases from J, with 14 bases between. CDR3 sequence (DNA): TGTGCCAGCAGCAAAAGACAGTTCATGAACACTGAAGCTTTCTTT. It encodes CASSKRQFMNTEAFF.

This CDR3 reads CAIGGVSSGIQYF. CDR3 DNA: TGTGCCATCGGGGGGGTTAGCTCAGGCATTCAGTACTTC. The gene calls are TRBV10-3 and TRBJ2-4; the match to TRBD2 covers 7 bases. The CDR3 is made up of 13 amino acids. Germline trimming cut 8 bases from V and 9 bases from J; bases unmatched to any gene: 10. Germline CDR1 and CDR2: ENHRY and SYGVKD.

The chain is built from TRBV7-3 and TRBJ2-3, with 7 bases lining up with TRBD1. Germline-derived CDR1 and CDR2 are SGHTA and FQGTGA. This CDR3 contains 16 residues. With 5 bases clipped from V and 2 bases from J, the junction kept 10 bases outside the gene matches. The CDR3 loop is CASSIQTGTDTDTQYF. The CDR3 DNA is TGTGCCAGCAGCATCCAAACCGGGACAGACACAGATACGCAGTATTTT.

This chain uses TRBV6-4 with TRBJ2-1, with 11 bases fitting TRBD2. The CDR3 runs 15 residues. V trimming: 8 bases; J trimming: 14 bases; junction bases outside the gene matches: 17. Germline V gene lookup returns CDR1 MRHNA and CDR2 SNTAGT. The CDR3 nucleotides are TGTGCCAGCTCTCCGGGACTAGCGGATATAAGTGGCAAGTTCTTC. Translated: CASSPGLADISGKFF.